These T cell receptor beta chains were read from a single sample in a study of blood T cell repertoires in COVID-19. The assay was immunoSEQ multiplex PCR, and TCRdb's table has in-frame clones only and misses some. The data contain about 310,000 clones, 85% of them seen just once; the ten biggest clones take up 1.9%. The sample was PBMCs or T cells enriched from blood (not recorded which). Every receptor here comes from a woman aged 25 to 39 who had been exposed to COVID-19. Both conserved end residues are part of each CDR3. A D gene is named only where the DNA matches it firmly. Size is stated for part of the rows, as once, few or many counts, or as a class when the clone is expanded.

>TRBJ2-1|NA|TRBV5-3|NA
CARSPQGWRNNEQFF
TGTGCCAGAAGCCCGCAGGGGTGGAGGAACAATGAGCAGTTCTTC
>TRBJ2-7|NA|TRBV7-9|TRBD2
CASSLARSAGGEDEQYF
TGTGCCAGCAGCTTAGCTCGTTCGGCGGGAGGTGAGGACGAGCAGTACTTC
>TRBJ2-7|NA|TRBV28|NA
CASSTAEGAFYEQYF
TGTGCCAGCAGTACGGCGGAGGGAGCTTTCTACGAGCAGTACTTC
>TRBJ1-6|NA|TRBV6-1|NA
CASSGVFRGRLGNNSPLHF
TGTGCCAGCAGTGGGGTTTTCAGGGGCCGATTAGGGAATAATTCACCCCTCCACTTT
>TRBJ2-3|once|TRBV5-1|NA
CASSFAGDSTDTQYF
TGCGCCAGCAGCTTTGCCGGGGATAGCACAGATACGCAGTATTTT
>TRBJ1-4|NA|TRBV7-8|NA
CASSPTGTQTPNEKLFF
TGTGCCAGCAGCCCTACCGGGACACAAACTCCTAATGAAAAACTGTTTTTT
>TRBJ1-1|once|TRBV12-5|NA
CASGLFPSDSNEAFF
TGTGCTAGTGGTTTATTTCCTTCTGACAGCAATGAAGCTTTCTTT
>TRBJ2-1|NA|TRBV2|NA
CASIETMRSYNEQFF
TGTGCCAGCATAGAAACAATGAGGTCCTACAATGAGCAGTTCTTC
>TRBJ2-4|NA|TRBV13|TRBD2
CASMVAGANIQYF
TGTGCCAGCATGGTAGCGGGAGCAAACATTCAGTACTTC
>TRBJ1-5|NA|TRBV6-6|TRBD1
CASSRIDRAIQPQHF
TGTGCCAGCAGCCGGATTGACAGGGCTATTCAGCCCCAGCATTTT